The 6 T cell receptor beta chains listed next were all sequenced from one sample in a study of blood T cell repertoires in COVID-19. Using immunoSEQ multiplex PCR, the repertoire was profiled, and TCRdb retains in-frame clones only, with some absent. The table shows roughly 400,000 clones, with 88% occurring only once. Source material: PBMCs or T cells enriched from blood (not recorded which). The receptors were gathered from a woman aged 35 to 49 with acute COVID-19.

The V call is TRBV10-2, the J call TRBJ2-3; a weak D match, TRBD2 (6 bases). CDR1 and CDR2 (germline): WSHSY, SAAADI. V was cut by 3 bases and J by 3 bases, with 10 bases left in between. The CDR3 length is 14 residues. CDR3 sequence: CASSDPGETDTQYF. Here the CDR3 DNA reads TGCGCCAGCAGTGATCCGGGGGAGACAGATACGCAGTATTTT.

The chain has TRBV5-8 and TRBJ1-5; TRBD1 is a possible D gene (5 bases). Deletions cut 2 bases from V and 6 bases from J, with 9 bases between. This CDR3 has 13 residues. Germline V gene data show CDR1 as SGHTS and CDR2 as YDEGEE. The CDR3 DNA follows: TGTGCCAGCAGCTTCCTCAGGGTTCAGCCCCAGCATTTT. Translation gives CASSFLRVQPQHF. Full variable domain (outside the CDR3, taken from reference TRBV5-8 and TRBJ1-5): EAGVTQSPTHLIKTRGQQATLRCSPISGHTSVYWYQQALGLGLQFLLWYDEGEERNRGNFPPRFSGRQFPNYSSELNVNALELEDSALYLCASSFLRVQPQHFGDGTRLSIL.

This clone came up once. The V gene is TRBV4-1, the J gene TRBJ2-3, with 7 bases fitting TRBD2. The length of the CDR3 is 15 residues. Germline-derived CDR1 and CDR2 are MGHRA and YSYEKL. V shed 1 base, J shed 5 bases, and the junction held 6 bases outside the gene matches. In DNA, the CDR3 is TGCGCCAGCAGCCAAGTCACTAGCGCTGGAGATACGCAGTATTTT. Protein: CASSQVTSAGDTQYF.

This clone occurred a few times. The V gene is TRBV13, the J gene TRBJ2-2; TRBD2 aligns across 8 bases. The CDR3 is made up of 14 amino acids. Germline CDR1 and CDR2: PRHDT and FYEKMQ (reference sequence). V was pared by 4 bases and J by 5 bases, with 3 bases of the junction left unmatched. The CDR3 nucleotides are TGTGCCAGCAGCTCCGGGGGGGCAACCGGGGAGCTGTTTTTT. Translated: CASSSGGATGELFF.

The chain combines TRBV29-1 with TRBJ2-3; D may be TRBD2 (5 bases). Germline V gives CDR1 SQVTM, CDR2 ANQGSEA. The V end was cut by 5 bases, the J end by 4 bases, with 7 bases between. This CDR3 is 11 amino acids long. CDR3 in DNA: TGCAGCGTTTCAGCGGCAGATACGCAGTATTTT. It yields the protein CSVSAADTQYF.

The V call is TRBV5-4, the J call TRBJ2-3; TRBD2 might be the D (6 bases). This CDR3 contains 14 residues. V gave up 1 base and J gave up 11 bases, with 17 bases separating them. Germline CDR1 SGHNT, CDR2 YYREEE (reference sequence). The CDR3 sequence is CASSLTGEYYGQYF. Written as DNA, the CDR3 is TGTGCCAGCAGCTTGACGGGGGAGTATTATGGGCAGTATTTT.